These 29 T cell receptor beta chains came from one sample sequenced in a study of cytomegalovirus exposure and HLA in healthy donors. The PCR ran on 60 Vbeta and 13 Jbeta primers. Profiled with immunoSEQ multiplex PCR; TCRdb holds only in-frame clones, not every one. The top ten clones hold 1% to 1.5% of a sample with roughly 100,000 clones, 78% of them seen once. Sequenced: PBMCs. The source is a man aged 25 to 45 in good health and CMV-seronegative.

Worth noting for this clone: At the DNA level, this CDR3 is encoded by other sequences in the same sample as well. The rearrangement links TRBV6-5 to TRBJ1-1; tentatively, D is TRBD1 (5 bases). Germline-derived CDR1 and CDR2 are MNHEY and SVGAGI. V was clipped by 2 bases and J by 1 base, with 5 bases between them. CDR3 length equals 13 residues. CDR3 sequence (DNA): TGTGCCAGCAGTTACAGGGGGAACACTGAAGCTTTCTTT. Translation gives CASSYRGNTEAFF.

The rearrangement joins TRBV27 to TRBJ1-5; unclear D gene. Germline V gene sequence: CDR1 MNHEY, CDR2 SMNVEV (reference sequence). The CDR3 extends over 14 amino acids. V was shortened by 7 bases and J by 0 bases, with 10 bases between the two germline ends. The CDR3 is CASKVGDSNQPQHF. In DNA form, the CDR3 reads TGTGCCAGCAAAGTCGGGGATAGCAATCAGCCCCAGCATTTT.

The chain couples TRBV4-3 to TRBJ2-4; 9 bases agree with TRBD1. The length of the CDR3 is 16 residues. The V and J ends lost 2 bases and 2 bases, in that order; junction bases with no gene match: 4. Germline CDR1 reads LGHNA; CDR2 reads YSLEER. The chain's CDR3 is CASSQTGGEPKNIQYF. CDR3 DNA sequence: TGCGCCAGCAGCCAAACAGGGGGCGAACCCAAAAACATTCAGTACTTC.

On this clone: The junction departs from the called germline gene at one end, perhaps through a read error. The rearrangement joins TRBV5-1 to TRBJ2-7, with 12 bases identical to TRBD1. Germline CDR1 SGHRS, CDR2 YFSETQ. This CDR3 contains 14 residues. In DNA, the CDR3 is TGCGCCAGCAGCTCGGGACAGGGGGCAGGAGAGCGGTACTTC. Translating it yields CASSSGQGAGERYF.

This clone was seen a handful of times. The V call is TRBV19, the J call TRBJ2-7; TRBD1 matches 8 bases. Germline CDR1 and CDR2: LNHDA and SQIVND (reference sequence). With 4 bases clipped from V and 0 bases from J, the junction kept 5 bases outside the gene matches. This CDR3 comprises 15 residues. The CDR3 protein is CASSTTGAPSYEQYF. The CDR3 nucleotides read TGTGCCAGTAGTACGACAGGGGCCCCCTCCTACGAGCAGTACTTC.

The count of this clone is one. The rearrangement uses TRBV7-9 and TRBJ2-3, with a tentative D call TRBD1 (5 bases). The V end was cut by 6 bases, the J end by 4 bases, with 8 bases between. The CDR3 runs to 12 residues. Germline loops: CDR1 SEHNR, CDR2 FQNEAQ (reference sequence). The CDR3 reads CASRPGPDTQYF. The CDR3 DNA reads as TGTGCCAGCAGACCAGGGCCAGATACGCAGTATTTT.

The chain links TRBV4-1 to TRBJ1-2, with 11 bases identical to TRBD1. The V gene's germline CDR1 is MGHRA and CDR2 YSYEKL. Trimming removed 3 bases from V and 3 bases from J; junction bases left unmatched: 6. This CDR3 has 16 residues. The CDR3 region is CASSQDRGLTYYGYTF. The DNA of the CDR3 is TGCGCCAGCAGCCAGGACAGGGGGCTCACCTACTATGGCTACACCTTC.

Only a few counts were recorded for this clone. The genes are TRBV15 and TRBJ1-2; a weak D match, TRBD1 (5 bases). The germline gives CDR1 LNHNV, CDR2 YYDKDF (reference sequence). The CDR3 is 13 residues long. Between the trimmed V and J ends, which lost 6 bases and 0 bases, there was a span of 8 bases. The CDR3 spells CATRPQANYGYTF. The CDR3 nucleotides are TGTGCCACCAGACCACAGGCTAACTATGGCTACACCTTC.

The V gene is TRBV4-3, the J gene TRBJ2-2; TRBD1 matches at 7 bases. The V gene end was trimmed by 0 bases and the J gene end by 5 bases; junction bases not matched to a gene: 6. Per the germline V gene, CDR1 is LGHNA and CDR2 is YSLEER. The CDR3 extends over 16 amino acids. The CDR3 nucleotides are TGCGCCAGCAGCCAAGATGACAGGGCTCGGACCGGGGAGCTGTTTTTT. Translating gives CASSQDDRARTGELFF.

The V and J genes are TRBV10-1 and TRBJ2-2; TRBD2 matches at 8 bases. Unmatched junction bases numbered 16, after V lost 8 bases and J lost 8 bases. This CDR3 contains 16 residues. Germline CDR1 is WNHNN and CDR2 is SYGVQD (reference sequence). The CDR3 nucleotides are TGCGCCAGCGGCCTCGGGGCGGGGGGCCTTACGGGGGAGCTGTTTTTT. Encoded protein: CASGLGAGGLTGELFF.

The genes are TRBV27 and TRBJ1-5; TRBD1 matches at 9 bases. Unmatched junction bases numbered 5, after V lost 5 bases and J lost 6 bases. CDR1 is MNHEY, CDR2 SMNVEV, per germline (reference sequence). The CDR3 is 14 residues long. CDR3 residues: CASSPDRGSQPQHF. In nucleotides, the CDR3 is TGTGCCAGCAGTCCCGACAGGGGGTCTCAGCCCCAGCATTTT.

The genes are TRBV5-1 and TRBJ2-7; 8 bases are a match to TRBD1. This CDR3 has 14 residues. V lost 1 base and J lost 5; bases outside the gene matches: 5. Looked up from germline, CDR1 is SGHRS and CDR2 is YFSETQ. CDR3 protein: CASSLWTGSDEQYF. DNA for the CDR3: TGCGCCAGCAGCTTGTGGACAGGGAGCGACGAGCAGTACTTC. The entire variable domain, with the rest obtained from reference TRBV5-1 and TRBJ2-7, is as follows: KAGVTQTPRYLIKTRGQQVTLSCSPISGHRSVSWYQQTPGQGLQFLFEYFSETQRNKGNFPGRFSGRQFSNSRSEMNVSTLELGDSALYLCASSLWTGSDEQYFGPGTRLTVT.

CDR3 DNA: TGTGCCAGTAACAGGGTCTCGCCTGGAAACACCATATATTTT. Its protein product is CASNRVSPGNTIYF. The rearrangement links TRBV19 to TRBJ1-3; a possible D gene is TRBD1 (6 bases). CDR1 and CDR2 (germline): LNHDA, SQIVND (reference sequence). Trimming left V 7 bases short and J 2 bases short, with 12 bases between. The CDR3 is 14 residues long.

The genes are TRBV18 and TRBJ2-3; 11 bases agree with TRBD2. CDR1 KGHSH and CDR2 LQKENI come from the germline V gene. The CDR3 length is 16 residues. Unmatched junction bases numbered 5, after V lost 2 bases and J lost 4 bases. CDR3 coding DNA: TGTGCCAGCTCACCAACTAGCGGGGGAGTGGCAGATACGCAGTATTTT. It codes for CASSPTSGGVADTQYF.

The chain links TRBV19 to TRBJ2-5; 11 nucleotides agree with TRBD2. J lost 4 bases, V lost 6 bases, and 4 bases had no gene match. Germline V gene data show CDR1 as LNHDA and CDR2 as SQIVND (reference sequence). The CDR3 has 14 amino acids. DNA for the CDR3: TGTGCCAGTAGAAACCTAGCGGGAGGAGAGACCCAGTACTTC. Amino acid sequence: CASRNLAGGETQYF.

The chain has TRBV9 and TRBJ2-7; D remains ambiguous. This CDR3 comprises 13 residues. CDR1 SGDLS and CDR2 YYNGEE come from the germline V gene. With 0 bases removed from V and 7 bases from J, the gap between germline ends came to 11 bases. The CDR3 here is CASSVEVATEQYF. Written as DNA, the CDR3 is TGTGCCAGCAGCGTAGAGGTAGCTACGGAGCAGTACTTC.

This clone was observed once. The genes are TRBV18 and TRBJ2-2, with TRBD1 matching 8 bases. Germline V gene data show CDR1 as KGHSH and CDR2 as LQKENI. V was clipped by 8 bases and J by 1 base; unmatched bases: 6. The CDR3 length is 15 residues. This chain's CDR3 is CASNRGTENTGELFF. The CDR3 nucleotides are TGTGCCAGCAACAGGGGGACGGAGAACACCGGGGAGCTGTTTTTT.

V and J are TRBV18 and TRBJ1-2; 7 nucleotides match TRBD1. This CDR3 has 15 residues. The germline gives CDR1 KGHSH, CDR2 LQKENI. J was trimmed by 3 bases and V by 3 bases; bases with no gene match: 7. In DNA, the CDR3 is TGTGCCAGCTCACCTTTCAGGGGGATCCACTATGGCTACACCTTC. As protein: CASSPFRGIHYGYTF.

V is TRBV4-1 and J is TRBJ1-5; D is undetermined. The CDR3 has 15 residues. V dropped 0 bases and J dropped 6 bases, with 12 bases sitting between them. Germline-derived CDR1 and CDR2 are MGHRA and YSYEKL. The CDR3 loop reads CASSQDKTYSQPQHF. DNA for the CDR3: TGCGCCAGCAGCCAAGATAAGACATATAGTCAGCCCCAGCATTTT.

Concerning this clone: Other DNA sequences in the sample encode the same CDR3. This chain links TRBV5-6 with TRBJ1-2; TRBD1 is a possible D gene (6 bases). V was trimmed by 0 bases and J by 0 bases, leaving 6 bases between them. CDR3 length equals 14 residues. Per germline, CDR1 SGHDT and CDR2 YYEEEE. The CDR3 DNA reads as TGTGCCAGCAGCTTGGGACAGGCTAACTATGGCTACACCTTC. It codes for CASSLGQANYGYTF. The variable domain in full, completed from reference TRBV5-6 and TRBJ1-2, reads DAGVTQSPTHLIKTRGQQVTLRCSPKSGHDTVSWYQQALGQGPQFIFQYYEEEERQRGNFPDRFSGHQFPNYSSELNVNALLLGDSALYLCASSLGQANYGYTFGSGTRLTVV.

The rearrangement links TRBV7-6 to TRBJ2-7; maybe TRBD1 (5 bases). V was cut by 2 bases and J by 5 bases, with 7 bases left in between. This CDR3 is 12 amino acids long. Germline V CDR1 and CDR2: SGHVS, FNYEAQ. CDR3 region: CASSLKGDEQYF. The CDR3, as DNA: TGTGCCAGCAGCTTAAAAGGGGACGAGCAGTACTTC.

The rearrangement uses TRBV18 and TRBJ2-7; possible D gene TRBD1, 5 bases. V was shortened by 4 bases and J by 2 bases, with 12 bases between the two germline ends. This CDR3 has 14 residues. CDR1 is KGHSH, CDR2 LQKENI, per germline. The CDR3 DNA is TGTGCCAGCTCACGGAGCAGGGAAACCTACGAGCAGTACTTC. Its protein is CASSRSRETYEQYF.

The genes are TRBV21-1 and TRBJ1-5; the table's D call TRBD1 went unverified against the DNA. TRBV21-1 constitutes a pseudogene. The CDR3 runs 17 residues. The CDR3 DNA reads as TGTGCCAGCAGCAAGGGGTCGGGACAGGGACACGATCAGCCCCAGCATTTT. Encoded protein: CASSKGSGQGHDQPQHF.

The V and J genes are TRBV11-3 and TRBJ1-1; 9 nucleotides agree with TRBD1. This CDR3 is built from 15 residues. The germline V gene encodes CDR1 SGHNT and CDR2 YENEEA. After removal of 5 bases from V and 0 bases from J, the junction contained 4 bases not matched to a gene. In nucleotides, the CDR3 is TGTGCCAGCAGCCCCGGACAGGGGATGAACACTGAAGCTTTCTTT. Encoded protein: CASSPGQGMNTEAFF.

This rearrangement joins TRBV4-3 to TRBJ2-1; D perhaps matches TRBD2 (6 bases). V lost 0 bases, J lost 9 bases, and 15 bases lay in between. The V gene's germline CDR1 is LGHNA and CDR2 YSLEER. This CDR3 is 15 amino acids long. CDR3 in DNA: TGCGCCAGCAGCCAAGATGGGGGAGGAGATGTTGAGCAGTTCTTC. Amino acid sequence: CASSQDGGGDVEQFF.

Of note for this clone: Sequence at one end of the junction differs from germline and may be a read error. The chain has TRBV7-9 and TRBJ1-5; D is perhaps TRBD1 (5 bases). Germline V CDR1 and CDR2: SEHNR, FQNEAQ (reference sequence). The CDR3 length is 14 residues. The CDR3 DNA reads TGTGCCAGCAGCCCCCAGGGTAGCAGTCAGCCCCAGCATTTT. Residues: CASSPQGSSQPQHF.

This sequence joins TRBV6-6 and TRBJ1-2, with TRBD1 matching 8 bases. CDR1 MNHNY and CDR2 SVGAGI come from the germline V gene (reference sequence). V dropped 6 bases and J dropped 4; count of bases not matched to a gene: 7. This CDR3 region has 14 residues. The DNA of the CDR3 is TGTGCCAGCAGATCGGACAGGGTCCGCTATGGCTACACCTTC. Its translation: CASRSDRVRYGYTF.

This chain connects TRBV27 to TRBJ2-7; the D is unclear. This CDR3 has 12 amino acids. Germline V gene lookup returns CDR1 MNHEY and CDR2 SMNVEV (reference sequence). With 6 bases removed from V and 6 bases from J, the gap between germline ends came to 12 bases. CDR3 DNA sequence: TGTGCCAGCAGAGTTGCAGGTGGCGAGCAGTACTTC. Encoded protein: CASRVAGGEQYF.

This clone was detected once. The chain links TRBV29-1 to TRBJ2-7; D possibly corresponds to TRBD1 (6 bases). CDR3 length: 12 residues. Germline-derived CDR1 and CDR2 are SQVTM and ANQGSEA. Trimming removed 3 bases at V and 3 bases at J, with 9 bases between. Here the CDR3 reads CSVDTGSYEQYF. The CDR3 bases are TGCAGCGTTGATACAGGGAGCTACGAGCAGTACTTC.